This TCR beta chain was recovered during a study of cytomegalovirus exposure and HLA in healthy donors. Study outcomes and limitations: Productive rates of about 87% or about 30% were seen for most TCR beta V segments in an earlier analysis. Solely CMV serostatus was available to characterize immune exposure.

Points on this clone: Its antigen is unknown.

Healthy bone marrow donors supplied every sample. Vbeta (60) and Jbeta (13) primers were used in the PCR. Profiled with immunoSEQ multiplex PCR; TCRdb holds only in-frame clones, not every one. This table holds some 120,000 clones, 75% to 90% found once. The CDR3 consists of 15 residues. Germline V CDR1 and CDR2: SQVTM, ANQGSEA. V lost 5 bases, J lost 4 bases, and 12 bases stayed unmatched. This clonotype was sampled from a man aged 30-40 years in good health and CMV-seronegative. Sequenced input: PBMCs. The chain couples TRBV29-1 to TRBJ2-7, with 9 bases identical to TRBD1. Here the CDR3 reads CSVRGGTGTHYEQYF. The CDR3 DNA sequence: TGCAGCGTTCGAGGGGGGACAGGGACGCATTACGAGCAGTACTTC.